Listed below are T cell receptor beta chains from one sample, sequenced in a study of a mutant IDH1 vaccine in newly diagnosed glioma. Assay: immunoSEQ multiplex PCR; the TCRdb copy retains only in-frame clones and omits some. Of 60,000 to 75,000 clones in the sample, 79% were seen once. Specimen: PBMCs, collected from a glioma patient treated with radiotherapy, temozolomide or both. These receptors originate from a man between 50 and 59 years old with glioma. Each CDR3 is given with its conserved first and last residue. Fields, in order: clone size, D gene, J gene, V gene, CDR3 DNA, CDR3 protein. A D gene is named only where the DNA matches it firmly. Only some rows state a clone size, as once, few, many or a class for expanded clones.

>NA|TRBD1|TRBJ2-7|TRBV6-5
TGTGCCAGCAGTTACACCCTGACAGGGGTGGGAGAGCAGTACTTC
CASSYTLTGVGEQYF
>few|NA|TRBJ1-5|TRBV19
TGTGCCAGTAGTACAACAGGGCATCAGCCCCAGCATTTT
CASSTTGHQPQHF
>NA|TRBD1|TRBJ1-2|TRBV7-2
TGTGCCAGCAGCGCAGAGGACAGGCCGCTAAGTGGCTACACCTTC
CASSAEDRPLSGYTF
>few|NA|TRBJ2-2|TRBV11-2
TGTGCCAGCAGCTTTTGGGGGGGCACTTACCCCGGGGAGCTGTTTTTT
CASSFWGGTYPGELFF
>NA|NA|TRBJ1-1|TRBV7-9
TGTGCCAGCAGCTTGGGACCGATGAACACTGAAGCTTTCTTT
CASSLGPMNTEAFF
>NA|NA|TRBJ1-2|TRBV20-1
TGCAGTGCCAGGAGGGACTCTGGCTACACCTTC
CSARRDSGYTF
>NA|TRBD1|TRBJ2-5|TRBV29-1
TGCAGCGTTACCTACAGGGGTGGTGAGACCCAGTACTTC
CSVTYRGGETQYF
>NA|TRBD1|TRBJ1-4|TRBV25-1
TGTGCCAGCAGTACCGGGACAGGGGTAAAACTGTTTTTT
CASSTGTGVKLFF
>NA|TRBD1|TRBJ2-7|TRBV5-1
TGCGCCAGCAGCTTGGCCGTGGACAGGGTGGGCGAGCAGTACTTC
CASSLAVDRVGEQYF
>NA|NA|TRBJ2-5|TRBV5-1
TGCGCCAGCAGCCCACAGGGCTTGGGCAGGGAGACCCAGTACTTC
CASSPQGLGRETQYF
>NA|TRBD1|TRBJ1-5|TRBV2
TGTGCCAGCAGTCGTGACAGGGGCCCTAGCAATCAGCCCCAGCATTTT
CASSRDRGPSNQPQHF
>NA|TRBD1|TRBJ2-5|TRBV30
TGTGCCTGGAGTGCCCCGGGACAGCAAGAGACCCAGTACTTC
CAWSAPGQQETQYF
>NA|NA|TRBJ1-2|TRBV7-2
TGTGCCAGCAGCCCCGGGCAGGGGCCGACCTATGGCTACACCTTC
CASSPGQGPTYGYTF
>few|NA|TRBJ2-2|TRBV2
TGTGCCAGCAACCTTGAGAGGGCCGGGGAGCTGTTTTTT
CASNLERAGELFF
>NA|NA|TRBJ1-1|TRBV19
TGTGCCAGTAGTATAACATGGGGGAACACTGAAGCTTTCTTT
CASSITWGNTEAFF
>NA|NA|TRBJ1-2|TRBV27
TGTGCCAGCAGTTATAAACCCAGGGAGGGCTATGGCTACACCTTC
CASSYKPREGYGYTF
>NA|NA|TRBJ1-6|TRBV7-6
TGTGCCAGCAGCTTAGGGCGTTCATCACCCCTCCACTTT
CASSLGRSSPLHF
>NA|TRBD1|TRBJ1-2|TRBV6-6
TGTGCCAGCAGTTCCACGACAGGGCAGGGCTACACCTTC
CASSSTTGQGYTF
>few|NA|TRBJ2-7|TRBV6-1
TGTGCCAGCAGTGTGAAAAGTGGTTACGAGCAGTACTTC
CASSVKSGYEQYF
>once|NA|TRBJ1-2|TRBV19
TGTGCCAGTACGGAGGGTTGGGGCTACACCTTC
CASTEGWGYTF
>NA|TRBD1|TRBJ1-5|TRBV6-1
TGTGCCAGCAGCCGGGACAGGGCAGGGGATCAGCCCCAGCATTTT
CASSRDRAGDQPQHF
>NA|NA|TRBJ1-1|TRBV9
TGTGCCAGCAGCGTGGGACGGACTTCTGGCACTGAAGCTTTCTTT
CASSVGRTSGTEAFF
>NA|TRBD1|TRBJ1-5|TRBV10-3
TGTGCCATCCAGAGGGGGCTCAATCAGCCCCAGCATTTT
CAIQRGLNQPQHF
>NA|TRBD1|TRBJ1-1|TRBV14
TGTGCCAGCAGCCATTATGTGAGGGGGCCGGGCACTGAAGCTTTCTTT
CASSHYVRGPGTEAFF
>NA|NA|TRBJ1-1|TRBV9
TGTGCCAGCAGTGCGACGGGGAACACTGAAGCTTTCTTT
CASSATGNTEAFF
>NA|TRBD1|TRBJ2-7|TRBV5-6
TGTGCCAGCAGCCTCCCCGGACAGGGGAACGAGCAGTACTTC
CASSLPGQGNEQYF
>NA|NA|TRBJ2-2|TRBV2
TGTGCCAGCAGCGCAGGGGCCGCCGGGGAGCTGTTTTTT
CASSAGAAGELFF
>NA|NA|TRBJ2-3|TRBV30
TGTGCCTGGAGGGGCAGGAGGACAGATACGCAGTATTTT
CAWRGRRTDTQYF
>NA|NA|TRBJ1-3|TRBV5-8
TGTGCCAGCAGACGAGGGGGTTCGGAAAACACCATATATTTT
CASRRGGSENTIYF
>NA|TRBD1|TRBJ2-2|TRBV9
TGTGCCACTAACAGGGGGCACGACACCGGGGAGCTGTTTTTT
CATNRGHDTGELFF
>NA|NA|TRBJ2-1|TRBV23-1
TGCGCCAGCAGTCAATCGACAGAGGATGAGCAGTTCTTC
CASSQSTEDEQFF
>NA|NA|TRBJ2-5|TRBV5-4
TGTGCCAGCAAAGTTACAAGCCATACCCAAGAGACCCAGTACTTC
CASKVTSHTQETQYF
>NA|NA|TRBJ2-7|TRBV7-2
TGTGCCAGCAGCTTGGGCCCAGGAACCTACGAGCAGTACTTC
CASSLGPGTYEQYF
>once|NA|TRBJ1-2|TRBV11-2
TGTGCCAGCAGCTCCTCGGGGAACTATGGCTACACCTTC
CASSSSGNYGYTF
>NA|NA|TRBJ2-1|TRBV6-5
TGTGCCAGCAGTCAGCACAACAACAATGAGCAGTTCTTC
CASSQHNNNEQFF
>NA|TRBD2|TRBJ2-1|TRBV5-1
TGCGCCAGCAGCCCGACTAGCGGGGTCGATGAGCAGTTCTTC
CASSPTSGVDEQFF
>many|NA|TRBJ1-4|TRBV14
TGTGCCAGCAGCCAAGGAAGAAGGGAAAAACTGTTTTTT
CASSQGRREKLFF
>NA|NA|TRBJ1-4|TRBV2
TGTGCCAGCAGGGACAGCGCGAATGAAAAACTGTTTTTT
CASRDSANEKLFF
>NA|NA|TRBJ1-5|TRBV10-1
TGCGCCAGCAGTGAGTCTTACGCCAAGCCCCAGCATTTT
CASSESYAKPQHF
>NA|TRBD1|TRBJ2-1|TRBV7-9
TGTGCCAGCAGCTCTCGGACAGGGAACAATGAGCAGTTCTTC
CASSSRTGNNEQFF
>NA|NA|TRBJ2-6|TRBV5-1
TGCGCCAGCAGCCCGGGACTCAAGGCCACCTCTGGGGCCAACGTCCTGACTTTC
CASSPGLKATSGANVLTF
>NA|TRBD2|TRBJ2-5|TRBV30
TGTGCCTGGAGTGAAGGGACTAGCGGACAGACCCAGTACTTC
CAWSEGTSGQTQYF
>NA|NA|TRBJ1-1|TRBV19
TGTGCCAGTAGTACACTGAACACTGAAGCTTTCTTT
CASSTLNTEAFF
>NA|NA|TRBJ1-1|TRBV15
TGTGCCACCAGCAGCGGGTTGGGCTCGAACACTGAAGCTTTCTTT
CATSSGLGSNTEAFF
>NA|NA|TRBJ1-6|TRBV5-6
TGTGCCAGTGAGGTAGGGGCCGGGACCTATAATTCACCCCTCCACTTT
CASEVGAGTYNSPLHF
>NA|NA|TRBJ1-1|TRBV4-2
TGTGCCAGCAGCCAACTGCGGGACACTGAAGCTTTCTTT
CASSQLRDTEAFF
>NA|NA|TRBJ2-7|TRBV10-3
TGTGCCATCAGTGGGGGGACTAGGGGGACAGGTTCCTACGAGCAGTACTTC
CAISGGTRGTGSYEQYF
>NA|NA|TRBJ1-1|TRBV5-4
TGTGCCAGCAGCCCTGAGACACACATGAACACTGAAGCTTTCTTT
CASSPETHMNTEAFF
>NA|NA|TRBJ1-1|TRBV12-5
TGTGCTAGTGGTTTTAACACTGAAGCTTTCTTT
CASGFNTEAFF
>NA|NA|TRBJ2-5|TRBV30
TGTGCCTGGAACCGGGTCGGGGAGACCCAGTACTTC
CAWNRVGETQYF
>NA|TRBD1|TRBJ2-1|TRBV4-3
TGCGCCAGCAGCCAAGATGGACAGGGGGCCTACAATGAGCAGTTCTTC
CASSQDGQGAYNEQFF
>NA|NA|TRBJ1-4|TRBV18
TGTGCCAGCTCACCACCGGAAGGGGGAAGGGAAAAACTGTTTTTT
CASSPPEGGREKLFF
>NA|NA|TRBJ2-7|TRBV14
TGTGCCAGCAGCCGGACGGTCGTATACGAGCAGTACTTC
CASSRTVVYEQYF
>NA|TRBD1|TRBJ1-6|TRBV7-7
TGTGCTAGCACTACAGGGGGCAGAAATTCACCCCTCCACTTT
CASTTGGRNSPLHF
>NA|NA|TRBJ1-4|TRBV7-2
TGTGCCAGCAGCAGCGGTGGGGGTCGAGAAAAACTGTTTTTT
CASSSGGGREKLFF
>once|NA|TRBJ2-7|TRBV6-5
TGTGCCAGCAGCCGGGACTTCAGCTCCTACGAGCAGTACTTC
CASSRDFSSYEQYF
>once|NA|TRBJ1-1|TRBV5-1
TGCGCCAGCAGCTTGATACAGGCCCAGGGCACTGAAGCTTTCTTT
CASSLIQAQGTEAFF
>NA|NA|TRBJ2-3|TRBV29-1
TGCAGCGTTGATCCGGGCCGTCGAGATACGCAGTATTTT
CSVDPGRRDTQYF
>NA|NA|TRBJ1-6|TRBV9
TGTGCCAGCAGCGTAGACAGCTCCTATAATTCACCCCTCCACTTT
CASSVDSSYNSPLHF